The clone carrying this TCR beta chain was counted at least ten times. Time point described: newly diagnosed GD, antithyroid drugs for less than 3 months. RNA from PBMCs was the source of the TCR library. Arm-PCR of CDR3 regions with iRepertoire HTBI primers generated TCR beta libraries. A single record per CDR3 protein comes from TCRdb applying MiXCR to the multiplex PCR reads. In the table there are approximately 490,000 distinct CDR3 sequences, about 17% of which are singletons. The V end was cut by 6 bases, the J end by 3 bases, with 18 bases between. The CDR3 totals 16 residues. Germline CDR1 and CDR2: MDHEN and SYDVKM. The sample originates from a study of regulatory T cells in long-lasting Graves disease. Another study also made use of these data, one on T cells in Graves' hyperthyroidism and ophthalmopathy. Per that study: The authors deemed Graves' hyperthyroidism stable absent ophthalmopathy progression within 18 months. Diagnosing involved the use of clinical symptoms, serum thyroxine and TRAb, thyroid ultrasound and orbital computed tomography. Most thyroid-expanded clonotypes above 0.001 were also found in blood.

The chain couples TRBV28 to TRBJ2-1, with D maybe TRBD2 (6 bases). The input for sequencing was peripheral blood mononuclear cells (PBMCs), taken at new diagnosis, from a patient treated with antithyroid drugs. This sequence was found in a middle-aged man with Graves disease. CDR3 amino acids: CASSNSGGGGYNEQFF. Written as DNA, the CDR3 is TGTGCCAGCAGCAACTCCGGGGGTGGGGGCTACAATGAGCAGTTCTTC.